A single T cell receptor beta chain is shown here with its context. Its specific antigen is unknown. Per-nucleotide qualities are absent, and no much larger clonotype sits a single base away. TCRbeta CDR3 regions were amplified from genomic DNA by means of the immunoSEQ Assay, a bias-controlled multiplex PCR. On the authors' methods: The number of nucleated cells in each sample was estimated by amplification of reference gene primers within the assay. To quantify the absolute abundance of each unique TCRbeta CDR3 rearrangement, sequence reads were collapsed and filtered. For each sample, productive Simpson clonality was calculated as the square root of Simpson's diversity index over productive rearrangements. TCRdb provides this immuneACCESS table in a form limited to in-frame rearrangements. Some clones are lacking; in checked studies, under half of them reflect an unresolved V gene, and why the rest are absent is not known. Clone size and V and J calls were adopted from that table, with D and trimming inferred from the DNA. Recorded for this sample are about 75,000 clones; over 65% of them occurred a single time. 2.5% to 3% of the sample lies in the top ten.

The sample originates from a study of blood T cell repertoires in COVID-19 (dated by TCRdb to the early 2020s). With regard to the full study: Collaborator samples came from the United States, Italy and Spain and covered acute and convalescent phases of COVID-19. The dataset comprised deeply sampled blood TCRbeta repertoires from subjects exposed to, actively infected with, or recovered from COVID-19. Sample metadata almost always included a de-identified subject ID, COVID-19 status, age in years and sex. HLA class I and class II types, where available, came from metadata supplied by the sample provider rather than from assay-based typing. The repertoires were made available in a free public database intended to serve as a resource for research on the immune response to SARS-CoV-2. The prospective study material was composed of cDNA or gDNA derived from T cells, B-cell-depleted T cells, or PBMCs. The samples were drawn from two sources: the first 160 participants of the ongoing ImmuneRACE study, and 1,254 subjects contributed by 6 global collaborators.

From cysteine to phenylalanine, the CDR3 is 16 amino acids long. CDR3 DNA only is kept here, 48 bases in frame from base 1. The junction shows trimming of 0 bases on V and 4 bases on J, and the gene matches do not reach 6 bases of it. Reading the germline V gene gives CDR1 LGHNA and CDR2 YNFKEQ. Study-level results and caveats: Clinical and demographic metadata were provided uncurated, with the amount varying by source and participant.

Whole blood was collected in K2EDTA tubes by collaborating institutions according to the institutions' own protocols. For TCRbeta analysis, collaborators shipped samples in one of three forms: frozen whole blood, isolated PBMCs, or DNA extracted from either of those sample types. The TCR originated in a human donor with acute or convalescent COVID-19. The donor label of this sample is uncertain. The chain is assembled from TRBV4-2 and TRBJ2-5; 9 bases in the middle match TRBD2. Sequenced: peripheral blood. DNA sequence: TGTGCCAGCAGCCAAGAGGGCGGGGGGGCTCGAGAGACCCAGTACTTC. It specifies CASSQEGGGARETQYF.